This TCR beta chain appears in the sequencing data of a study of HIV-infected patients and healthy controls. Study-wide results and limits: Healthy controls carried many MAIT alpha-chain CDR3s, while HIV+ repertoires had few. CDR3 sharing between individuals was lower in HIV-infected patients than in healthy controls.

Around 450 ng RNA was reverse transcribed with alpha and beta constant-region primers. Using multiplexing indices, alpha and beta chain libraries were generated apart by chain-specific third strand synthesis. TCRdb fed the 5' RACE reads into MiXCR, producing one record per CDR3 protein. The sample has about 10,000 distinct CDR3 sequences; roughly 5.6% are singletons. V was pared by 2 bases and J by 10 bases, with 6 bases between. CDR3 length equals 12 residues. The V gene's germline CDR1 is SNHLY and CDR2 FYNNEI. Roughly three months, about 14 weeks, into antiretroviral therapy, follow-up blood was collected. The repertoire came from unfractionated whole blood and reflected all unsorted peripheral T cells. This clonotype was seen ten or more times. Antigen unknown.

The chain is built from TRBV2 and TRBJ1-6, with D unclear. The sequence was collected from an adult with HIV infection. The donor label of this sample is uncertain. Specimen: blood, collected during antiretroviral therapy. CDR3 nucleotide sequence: TGTGCCAGCAGTGAACCCTGGTCACCCCTCCACTTT. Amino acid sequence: CASSEPWSPLHF.